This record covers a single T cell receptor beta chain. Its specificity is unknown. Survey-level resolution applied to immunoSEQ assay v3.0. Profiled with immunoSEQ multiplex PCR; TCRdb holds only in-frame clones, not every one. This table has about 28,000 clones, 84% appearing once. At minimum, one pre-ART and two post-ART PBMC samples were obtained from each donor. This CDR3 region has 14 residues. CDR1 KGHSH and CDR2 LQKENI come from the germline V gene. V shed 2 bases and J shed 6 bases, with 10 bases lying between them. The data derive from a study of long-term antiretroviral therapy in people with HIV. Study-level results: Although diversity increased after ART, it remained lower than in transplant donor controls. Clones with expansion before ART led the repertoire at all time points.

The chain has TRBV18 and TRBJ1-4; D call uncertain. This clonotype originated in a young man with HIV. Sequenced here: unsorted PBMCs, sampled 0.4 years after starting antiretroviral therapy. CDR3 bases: TGTGCCAGCTCACCAGACGAGAGGGATGAAAAACTGTTTTTT. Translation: CASSPDERDEKLFF.